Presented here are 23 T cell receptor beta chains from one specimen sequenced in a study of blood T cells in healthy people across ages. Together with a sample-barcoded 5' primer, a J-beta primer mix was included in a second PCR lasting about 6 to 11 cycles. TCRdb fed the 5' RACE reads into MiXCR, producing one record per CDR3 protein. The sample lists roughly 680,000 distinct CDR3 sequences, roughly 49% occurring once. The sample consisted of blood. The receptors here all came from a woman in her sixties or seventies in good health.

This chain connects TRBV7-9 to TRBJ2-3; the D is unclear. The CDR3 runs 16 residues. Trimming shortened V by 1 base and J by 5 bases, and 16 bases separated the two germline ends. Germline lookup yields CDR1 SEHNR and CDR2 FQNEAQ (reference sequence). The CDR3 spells CASSLDLVGPRDTQYF. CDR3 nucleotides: TGTGCCAGCAGCTTAGATCTTGTCGGGCCCCGAGATACGCAGTATTTT.

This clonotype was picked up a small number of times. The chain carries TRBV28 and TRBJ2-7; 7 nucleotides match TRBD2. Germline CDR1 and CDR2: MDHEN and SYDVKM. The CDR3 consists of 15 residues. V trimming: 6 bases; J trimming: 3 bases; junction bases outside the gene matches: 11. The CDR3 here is CASRNRGGTNYEQYF. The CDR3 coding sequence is TGTGCCAGCAGAAATAGGGGAGGGACGAACTACGAGCAGTACTTC. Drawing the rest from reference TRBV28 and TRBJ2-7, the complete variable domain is DVKVTQSSRYLVKRTGEKVFLECVQDMDHENMFWYRQDPGLGLRLIYFSYDVKMKEKGDIPEGYSVSREKKERFSLILESASTNQTSMYLCASRNRGGTNYEQYFGPGTRLTVT.

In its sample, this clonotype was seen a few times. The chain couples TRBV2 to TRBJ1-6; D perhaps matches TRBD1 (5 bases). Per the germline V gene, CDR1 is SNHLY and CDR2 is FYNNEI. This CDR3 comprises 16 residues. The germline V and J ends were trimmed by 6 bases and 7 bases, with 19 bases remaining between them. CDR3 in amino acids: CASRTFKQDLNSPLHF. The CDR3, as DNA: TGTGCCAGCAGGACCTTCAAACAGGATTTGAATTCACCCCTCCACTTT.

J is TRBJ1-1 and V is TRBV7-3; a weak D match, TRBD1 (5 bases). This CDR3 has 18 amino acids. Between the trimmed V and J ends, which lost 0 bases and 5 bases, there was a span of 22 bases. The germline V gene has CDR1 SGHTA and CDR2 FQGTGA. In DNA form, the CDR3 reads TGTGCCAGCAGCTTAACGGGTCAAAGGGGTGCAATGGGAACTGAAGCTTTCTTT. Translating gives CASSLTGQRGAMGTEAFF.

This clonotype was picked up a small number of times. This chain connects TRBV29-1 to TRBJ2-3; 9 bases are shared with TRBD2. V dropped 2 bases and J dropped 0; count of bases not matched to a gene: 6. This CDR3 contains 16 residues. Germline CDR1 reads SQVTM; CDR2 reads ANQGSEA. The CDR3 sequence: CSVEKGLAGSTDTQYF. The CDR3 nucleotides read TGCAGCGTTGAAAAGGGACTAGCTGGAAGCACAGATACGCAGTATTTT.

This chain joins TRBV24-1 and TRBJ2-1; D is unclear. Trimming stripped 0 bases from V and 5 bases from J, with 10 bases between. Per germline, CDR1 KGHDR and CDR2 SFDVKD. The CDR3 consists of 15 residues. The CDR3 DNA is TGTGCCACCAGTGATTTGACGGCAGATAACAATGAGCAGTTCTTC. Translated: CATSDLTADNNEQFF.

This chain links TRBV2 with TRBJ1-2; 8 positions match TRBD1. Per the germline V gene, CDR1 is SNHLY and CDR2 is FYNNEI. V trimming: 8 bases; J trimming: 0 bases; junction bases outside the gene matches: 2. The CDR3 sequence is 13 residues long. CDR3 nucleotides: TGTGCCAGCGGGACAGGAGCTAACTATGGCTACACCTTC. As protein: CASGTGANYGYTF.

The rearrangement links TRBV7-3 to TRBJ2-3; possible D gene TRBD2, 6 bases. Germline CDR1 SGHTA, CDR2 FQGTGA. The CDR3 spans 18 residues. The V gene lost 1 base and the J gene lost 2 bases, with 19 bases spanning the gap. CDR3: CASSLNPRGSGPTDTQYF. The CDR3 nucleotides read TGTGCCAGCAGCTTAAACCCCCGGGGTAGCGGACCCACAGATACGCAGTATTTT.

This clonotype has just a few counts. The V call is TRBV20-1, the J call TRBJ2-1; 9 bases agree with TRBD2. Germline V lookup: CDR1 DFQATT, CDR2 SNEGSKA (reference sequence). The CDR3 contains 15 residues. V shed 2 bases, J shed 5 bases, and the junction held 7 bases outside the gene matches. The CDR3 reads CSARLTSGEDNEQFF. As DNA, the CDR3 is TGCAGTGCTAGATTGACTAGCGGAGAGGACAATGAGCAGTTCTTC.

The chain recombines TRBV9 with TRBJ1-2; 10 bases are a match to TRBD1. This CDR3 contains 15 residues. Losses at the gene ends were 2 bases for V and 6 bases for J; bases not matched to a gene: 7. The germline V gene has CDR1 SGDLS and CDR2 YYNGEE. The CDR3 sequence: CASSVRDRGIDGYTF. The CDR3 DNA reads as TGTGCCAGCAGCGTCCGGGACAGGGGAATTGATGGCTACACCTTC.

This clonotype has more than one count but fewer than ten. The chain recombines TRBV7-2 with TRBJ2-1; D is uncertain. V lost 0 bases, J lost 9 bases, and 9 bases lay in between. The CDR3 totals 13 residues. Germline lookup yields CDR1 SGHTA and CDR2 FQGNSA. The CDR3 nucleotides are TGTGCCAGCAGCTTAGCCGCGAAGGGTGAGCAGTTCTTC. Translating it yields CASSLAAKGEQFF.

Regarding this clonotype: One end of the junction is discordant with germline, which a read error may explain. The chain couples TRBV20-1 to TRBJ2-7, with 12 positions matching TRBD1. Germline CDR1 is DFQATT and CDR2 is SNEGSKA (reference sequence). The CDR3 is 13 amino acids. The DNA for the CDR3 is TGCAGTGCTGAGGGACAGGGGGCCTACAAGCAGTACTTC. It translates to CSAEGQGAYKQYF.

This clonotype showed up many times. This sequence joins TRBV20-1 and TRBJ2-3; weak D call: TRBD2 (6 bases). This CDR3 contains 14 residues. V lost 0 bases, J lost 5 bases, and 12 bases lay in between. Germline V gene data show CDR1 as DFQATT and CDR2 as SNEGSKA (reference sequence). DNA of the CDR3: TGCAGTGCTAGAGAGGCAGGAGGGATAGATACGCAGTATTTT. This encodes CSAREAGGIDTQYF.

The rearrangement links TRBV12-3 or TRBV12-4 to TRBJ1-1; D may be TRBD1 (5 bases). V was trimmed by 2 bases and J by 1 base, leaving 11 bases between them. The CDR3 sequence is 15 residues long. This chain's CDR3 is CASSLWGTGNTEAFF. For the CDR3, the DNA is TGTGCCAGCAGTTTATGGGGCACAGGGAACACTGAAGCTTTCTTT.

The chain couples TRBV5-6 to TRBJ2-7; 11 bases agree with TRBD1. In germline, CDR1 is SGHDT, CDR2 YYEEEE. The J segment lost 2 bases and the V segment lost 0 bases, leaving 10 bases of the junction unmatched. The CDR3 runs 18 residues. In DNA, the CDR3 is TGTGCCAGCAGCTTGGCGTGGACAGGGGGCCCCTCCCCCTACGAGCAGTACTTC. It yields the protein CASSLAWTGGPSPYEQYF.

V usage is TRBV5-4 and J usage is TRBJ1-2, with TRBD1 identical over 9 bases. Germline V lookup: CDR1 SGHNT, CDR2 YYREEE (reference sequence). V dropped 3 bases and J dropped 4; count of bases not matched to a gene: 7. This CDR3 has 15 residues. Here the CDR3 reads CASSYTGTGTYGYTF. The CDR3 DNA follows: TGTGCCAGCAGCTATACCGGGACAGGGACCTATGGCTACACCTTC.

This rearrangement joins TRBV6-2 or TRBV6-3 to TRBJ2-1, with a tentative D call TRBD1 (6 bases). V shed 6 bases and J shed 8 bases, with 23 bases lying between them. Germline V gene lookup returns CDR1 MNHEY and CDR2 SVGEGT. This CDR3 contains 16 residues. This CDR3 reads CASRGDRPQAVYEQFF. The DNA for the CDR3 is TGTGCCAGCAGGGGCGACAGGCCTCAGGCCGTCTATGAGCAGTTCTTC.

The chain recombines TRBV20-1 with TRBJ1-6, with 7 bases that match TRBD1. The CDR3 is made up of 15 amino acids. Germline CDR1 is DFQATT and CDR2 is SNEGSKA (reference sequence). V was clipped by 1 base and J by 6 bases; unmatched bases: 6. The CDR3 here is CSARGQGSGNSPLHF. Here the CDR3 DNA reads TGCAGTGCTAGAGGACAGGGTTCGGGTAATTCACCCCTCCACTTT.

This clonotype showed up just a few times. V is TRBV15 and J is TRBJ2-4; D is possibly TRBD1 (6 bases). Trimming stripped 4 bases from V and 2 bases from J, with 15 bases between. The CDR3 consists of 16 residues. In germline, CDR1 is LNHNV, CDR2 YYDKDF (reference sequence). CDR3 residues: CATSIEATGPKNIQYF. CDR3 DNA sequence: TGTGCCACCAGCATTGAGGCGACAGGCCCCAAAAACATTCAGTACTTC.

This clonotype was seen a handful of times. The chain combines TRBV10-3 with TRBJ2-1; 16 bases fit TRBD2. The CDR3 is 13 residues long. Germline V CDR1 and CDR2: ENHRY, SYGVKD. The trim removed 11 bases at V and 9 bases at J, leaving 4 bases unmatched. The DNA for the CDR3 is TGTGCCGCCGGGACTAGCGGGAGGGTTGAGCAGTTCTTC. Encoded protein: CAAGTSGRVEQFF.

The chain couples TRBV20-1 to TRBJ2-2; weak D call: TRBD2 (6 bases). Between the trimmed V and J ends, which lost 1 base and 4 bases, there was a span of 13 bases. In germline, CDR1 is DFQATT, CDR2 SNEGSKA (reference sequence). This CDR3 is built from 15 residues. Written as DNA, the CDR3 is TGCAGTGCTAGAGCCCAAGGGACTCCCACCGGGGAGCTGTTTTTT. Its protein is CSARAQGTPTGELFF.

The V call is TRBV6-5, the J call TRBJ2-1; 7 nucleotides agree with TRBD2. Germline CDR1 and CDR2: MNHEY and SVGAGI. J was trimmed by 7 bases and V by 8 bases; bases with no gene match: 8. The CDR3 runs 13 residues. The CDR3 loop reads CASREVSRNEQFF. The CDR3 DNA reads TGTGCCAGCCGGGAGGTTTCTAGGAATGAGCAGTTCTTC.

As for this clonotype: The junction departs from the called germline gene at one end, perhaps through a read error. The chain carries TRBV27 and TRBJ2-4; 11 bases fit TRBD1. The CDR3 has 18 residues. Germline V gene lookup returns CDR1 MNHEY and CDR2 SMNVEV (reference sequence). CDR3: CASSLSGTGGRSLGKQYF. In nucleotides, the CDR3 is TGTGCCAGCAGTCTATCAGGGACAGGGGGTAGATCCTTGGGCAAGCAGTACTTC.